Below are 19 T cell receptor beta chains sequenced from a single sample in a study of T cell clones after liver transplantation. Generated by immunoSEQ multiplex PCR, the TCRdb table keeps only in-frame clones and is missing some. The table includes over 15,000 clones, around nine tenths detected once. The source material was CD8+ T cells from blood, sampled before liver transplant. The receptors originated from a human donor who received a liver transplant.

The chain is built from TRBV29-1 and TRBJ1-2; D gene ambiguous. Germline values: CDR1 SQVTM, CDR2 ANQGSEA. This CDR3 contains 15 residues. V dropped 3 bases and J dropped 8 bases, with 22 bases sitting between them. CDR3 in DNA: TGCAGCGTTGAGACAATGACGACTATGCTTCGGGGCTACACCTTC. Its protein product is CSVETMTTMLRGYTF.

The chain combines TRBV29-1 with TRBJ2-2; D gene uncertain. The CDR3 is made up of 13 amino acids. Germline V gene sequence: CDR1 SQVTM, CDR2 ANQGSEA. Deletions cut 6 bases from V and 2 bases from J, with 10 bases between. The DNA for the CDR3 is TGCAGCGTCCCTAGGGCCAACACCGGGGAGCTGTTTTTT. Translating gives CSVPRANTGELFF.

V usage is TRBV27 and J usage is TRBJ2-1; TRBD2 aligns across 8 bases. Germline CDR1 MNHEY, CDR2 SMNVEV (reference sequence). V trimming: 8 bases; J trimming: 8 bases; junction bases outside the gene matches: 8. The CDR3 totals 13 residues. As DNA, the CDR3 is TGTGCCAGCCGACTCCTAGCGGGCGATGAGCAGTTCTTC. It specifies CASRLLAGDEQFF.

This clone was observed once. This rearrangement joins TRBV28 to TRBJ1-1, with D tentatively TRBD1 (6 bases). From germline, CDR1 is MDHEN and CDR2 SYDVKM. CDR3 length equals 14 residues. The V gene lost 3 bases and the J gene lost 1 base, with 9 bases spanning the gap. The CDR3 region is CASSFRGGNTEAFF. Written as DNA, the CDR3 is TGTGCCAGCAGTTTTAGGGGGGGGAACACTGAAGCTTTCTTT.

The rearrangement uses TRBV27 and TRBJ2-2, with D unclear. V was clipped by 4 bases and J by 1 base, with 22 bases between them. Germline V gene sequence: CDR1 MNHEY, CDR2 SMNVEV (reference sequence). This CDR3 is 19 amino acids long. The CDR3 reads CASSSAFGAYVRNTGELFF. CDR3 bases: TGTGCCAGCAGTTCCGCGTTTGGCGCCTACGTCCGGAACACCGGGGAGCTGTTTTTT.

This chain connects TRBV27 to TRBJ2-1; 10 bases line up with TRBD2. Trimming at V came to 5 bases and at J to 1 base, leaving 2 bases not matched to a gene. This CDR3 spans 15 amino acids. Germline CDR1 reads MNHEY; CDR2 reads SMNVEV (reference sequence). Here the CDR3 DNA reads TGTGCCAGCAGTCTGGGACTAGCGTCCTACAATGAGCAGTTCTTC. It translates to CASSLGLASYNEQFF.

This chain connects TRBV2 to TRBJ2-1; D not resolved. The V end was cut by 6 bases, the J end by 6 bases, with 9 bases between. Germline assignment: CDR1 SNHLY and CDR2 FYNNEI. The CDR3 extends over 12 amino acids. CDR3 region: CASRALGNEQFF. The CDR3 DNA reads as TGTGCCAGCAGAGCGCTAGGCAATGAGCAGTTCTTC.

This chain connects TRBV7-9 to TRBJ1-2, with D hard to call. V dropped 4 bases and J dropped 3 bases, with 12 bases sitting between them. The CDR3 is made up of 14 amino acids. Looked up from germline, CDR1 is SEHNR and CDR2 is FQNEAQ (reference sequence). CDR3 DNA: TGTGCCAGCAGCTCTGGGCCCCGTGACTATGGCTACACCTTC. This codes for CASSSGPRDYGYTF. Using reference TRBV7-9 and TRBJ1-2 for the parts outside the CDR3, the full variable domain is DTGVSQNPRHKITKRGQNVTFRCDPISEHNRLYWYRQTLGQGPEFLTYFQNEAQLEKSRLLSDRFSAERPKGSFSTLEIQRTEQGDSAMYLCASSSGPRDYGYTFGSGTRLTVV.

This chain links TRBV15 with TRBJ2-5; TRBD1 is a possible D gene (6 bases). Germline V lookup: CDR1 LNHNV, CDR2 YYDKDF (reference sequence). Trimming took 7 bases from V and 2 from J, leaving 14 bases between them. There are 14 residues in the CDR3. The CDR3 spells CATNPGTLQETQYF. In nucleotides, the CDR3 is TGTGCCACCAACCCCGGGACATTACAAGAGACCCAGTACTTC.

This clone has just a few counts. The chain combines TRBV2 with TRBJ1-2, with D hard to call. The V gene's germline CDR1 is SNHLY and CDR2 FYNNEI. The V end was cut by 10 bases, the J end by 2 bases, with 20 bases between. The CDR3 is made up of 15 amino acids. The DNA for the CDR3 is TGTGCCACCGCGGACGTATCGGGAACCAACTATGGCTACACCTTC. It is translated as CATADVSGTNYGYTF.

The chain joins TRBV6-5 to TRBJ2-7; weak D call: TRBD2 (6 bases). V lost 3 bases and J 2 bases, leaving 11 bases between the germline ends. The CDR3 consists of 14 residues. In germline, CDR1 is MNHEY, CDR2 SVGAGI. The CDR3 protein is CASSYLANTYEQYF. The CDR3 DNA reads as TGTGCCAGCAGTTATCTAGCGAACACCTACGAGCAGTACTTC.

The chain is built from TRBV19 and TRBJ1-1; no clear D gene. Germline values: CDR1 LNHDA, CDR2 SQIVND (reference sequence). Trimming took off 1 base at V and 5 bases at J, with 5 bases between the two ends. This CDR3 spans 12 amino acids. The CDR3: CASSIGKTEAFF. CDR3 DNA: TGTGCCAGTAGTATAGGCAAGACTGAAGCTTTCTTT.

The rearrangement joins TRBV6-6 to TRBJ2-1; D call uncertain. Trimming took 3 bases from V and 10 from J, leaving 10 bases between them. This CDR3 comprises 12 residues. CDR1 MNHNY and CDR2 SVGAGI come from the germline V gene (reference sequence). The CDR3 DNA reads TGTGCCAGCAGTTATGGGCTAGGCGAGCAGTTCTTC. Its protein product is CASSYGLGEQFF.

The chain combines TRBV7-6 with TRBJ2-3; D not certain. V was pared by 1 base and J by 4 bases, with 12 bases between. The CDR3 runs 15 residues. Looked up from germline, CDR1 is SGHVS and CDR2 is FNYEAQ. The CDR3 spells CASSLEVQLADTQYF. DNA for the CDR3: TGTGCCAGCAGCTTAGAGGTTCAGTTGGCAGATACGCAGTATTTT. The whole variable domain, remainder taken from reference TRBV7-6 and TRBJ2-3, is GAGVSQSPRYKVTKRGQDVALRCDPISGHVSLYWYRQALGQGPEFLTYFNYEAQQDKSGLPNDRFSAERPEGSISTLTIQRTEQRDSAMYRCASSLEVQLADTQYFGPGTRLTVL.

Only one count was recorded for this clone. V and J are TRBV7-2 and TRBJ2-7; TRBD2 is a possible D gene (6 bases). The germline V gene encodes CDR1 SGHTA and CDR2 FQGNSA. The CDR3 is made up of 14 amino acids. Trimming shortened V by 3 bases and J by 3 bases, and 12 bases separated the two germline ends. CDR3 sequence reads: CASSFLEGRYEQYF. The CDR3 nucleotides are TGTGCCAGCAGCTTTTTGGAGGGCCGCTACGAGCAGTACTTC.

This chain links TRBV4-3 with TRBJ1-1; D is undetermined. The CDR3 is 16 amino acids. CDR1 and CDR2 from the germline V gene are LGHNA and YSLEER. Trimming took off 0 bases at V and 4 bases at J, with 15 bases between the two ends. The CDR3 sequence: CASSQDRWGTSTEAFF. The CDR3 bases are TGCGCCAGCAGCCAAGATCGATGGGGTACAAGCACTGAAGCTTTCTTT.

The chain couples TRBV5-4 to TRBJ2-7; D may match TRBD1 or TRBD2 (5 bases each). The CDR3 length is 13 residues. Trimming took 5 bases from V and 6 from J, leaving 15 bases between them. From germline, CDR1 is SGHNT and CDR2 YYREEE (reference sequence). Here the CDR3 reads CASSYTDGTEQYF. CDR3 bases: TGTGCCAGCAGTTACACGGATGGGACCGAGCAGTACTTC.

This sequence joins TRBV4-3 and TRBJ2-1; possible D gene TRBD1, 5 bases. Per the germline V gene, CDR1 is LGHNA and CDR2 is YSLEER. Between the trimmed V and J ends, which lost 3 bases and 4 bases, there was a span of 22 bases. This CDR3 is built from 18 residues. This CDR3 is CASSHAWSRQGGYNEQFF. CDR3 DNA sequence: TGCGCCAGCAGCCACGCTTGGTCGAGGCAGGGTGGGTACAATGAGCAGTTCTTC.

DNA of the CDR3: TGTGCCAGCAGTGAGGCAGGGGGCTCCTACGAGCAGTACTTC. As protein: CASSEAGGSYEQYF. The chain recombines TRBV28 with TRBJ2-7, with 7 bases fitting TRBD1. V gave up 5 bases and J gave up 0 bases; unmatched junction bases: 4. In germline, CDR1 is MDHEN, CDR2 SYDVKM. CDR3 length equals 14 residues.